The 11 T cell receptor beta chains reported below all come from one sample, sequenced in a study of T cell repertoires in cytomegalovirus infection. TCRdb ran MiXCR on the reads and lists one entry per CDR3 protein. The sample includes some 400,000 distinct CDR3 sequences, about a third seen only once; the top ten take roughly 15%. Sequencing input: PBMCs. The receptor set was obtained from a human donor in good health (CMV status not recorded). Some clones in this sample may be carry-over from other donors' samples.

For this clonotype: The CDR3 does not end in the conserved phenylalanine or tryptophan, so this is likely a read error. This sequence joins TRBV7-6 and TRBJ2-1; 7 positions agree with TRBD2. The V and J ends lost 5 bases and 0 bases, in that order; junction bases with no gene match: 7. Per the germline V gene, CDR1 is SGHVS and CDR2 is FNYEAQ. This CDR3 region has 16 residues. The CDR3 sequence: CASSNSGFSSYNEQFL. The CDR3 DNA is TGTGCCAGCAGCAATAGCGGGTTCAGCTCCTACAATGAGCAGTTCTTA.

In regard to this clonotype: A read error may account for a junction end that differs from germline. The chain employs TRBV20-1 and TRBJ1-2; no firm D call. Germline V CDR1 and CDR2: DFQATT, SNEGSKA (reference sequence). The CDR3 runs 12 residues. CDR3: CSSRDLGLGYTF. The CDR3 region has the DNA TGCAGTTCTAGAGATTTAGGGTTAGGCTACACCTTC.

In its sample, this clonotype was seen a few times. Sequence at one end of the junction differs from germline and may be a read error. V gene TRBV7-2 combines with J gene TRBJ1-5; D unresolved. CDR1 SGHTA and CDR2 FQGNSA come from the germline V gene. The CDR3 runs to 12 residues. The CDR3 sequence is CASIDSNHPQHF. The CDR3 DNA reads TGTGCCAGCATTGATAGCAATCATCCCCAGCATTTT.

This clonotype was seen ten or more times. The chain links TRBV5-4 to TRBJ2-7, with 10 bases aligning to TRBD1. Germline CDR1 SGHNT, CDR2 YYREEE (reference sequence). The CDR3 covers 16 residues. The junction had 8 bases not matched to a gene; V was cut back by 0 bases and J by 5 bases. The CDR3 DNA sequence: TGTGCCAGCAGCTTGGCCCGGACAGGGGGATTGGACGAGCAGTACTTC. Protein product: CASSLARTGGLDEQYF.

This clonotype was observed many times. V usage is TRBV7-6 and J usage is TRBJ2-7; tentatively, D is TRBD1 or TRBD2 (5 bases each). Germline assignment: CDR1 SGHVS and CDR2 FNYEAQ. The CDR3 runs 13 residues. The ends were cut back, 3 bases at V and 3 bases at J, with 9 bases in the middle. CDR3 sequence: CASSFGGVYEQYF. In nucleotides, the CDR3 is TGTGCCAGCAGCTTTGGGGGAGTCTACGAGCAGTACTTC.

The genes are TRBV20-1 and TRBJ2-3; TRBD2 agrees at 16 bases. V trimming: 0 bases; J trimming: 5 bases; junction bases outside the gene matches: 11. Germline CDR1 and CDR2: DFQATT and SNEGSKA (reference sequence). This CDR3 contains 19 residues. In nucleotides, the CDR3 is TGCAGTGCTAGAGATGGGTCAGGGACTAGCGGGGGGGCGGGAGATACGCAGTATTTT. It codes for CSARDGSGTSGGAGDTQYF.

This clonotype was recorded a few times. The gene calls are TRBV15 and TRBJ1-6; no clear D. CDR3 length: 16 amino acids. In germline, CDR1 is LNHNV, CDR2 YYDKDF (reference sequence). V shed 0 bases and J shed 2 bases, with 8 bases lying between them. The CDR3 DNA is TGTGCCACCAGCAGAGATCGCGCGGCCTATAATTCACCCCTCCACTTT. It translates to CATSRDRAAYNSPLHF. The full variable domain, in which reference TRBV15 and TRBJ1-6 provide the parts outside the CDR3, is DAMVIQNPRYQVTQFGKPVTLSCSQTLNHNVMYWYQQKSSQAPKLLFHYYDKDFNNEADTPDNFQSRRPNTSFCFLDIRSPGLGDTAMYLCATSRDRAAYNSPLHFGNGTRLTVT.

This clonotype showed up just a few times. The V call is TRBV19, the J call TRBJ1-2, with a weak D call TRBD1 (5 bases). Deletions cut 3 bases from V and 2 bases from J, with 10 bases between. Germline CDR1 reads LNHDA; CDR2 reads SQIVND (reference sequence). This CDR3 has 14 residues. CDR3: CASSIPPGNYGYTF. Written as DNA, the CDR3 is TGTGCCAGTAGTATCCCCCCAGGGAACTATGGCTACACCTTC.

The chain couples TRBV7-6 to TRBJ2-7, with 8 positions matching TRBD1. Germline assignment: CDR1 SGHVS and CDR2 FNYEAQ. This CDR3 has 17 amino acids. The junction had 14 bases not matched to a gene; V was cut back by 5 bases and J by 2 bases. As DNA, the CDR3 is TGTGCCAGCAGCCCCGGGACAGGTGAAGGGGCGACCTACGAGCAGTACTTC. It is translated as CASSPGTGEGATYEQYF.

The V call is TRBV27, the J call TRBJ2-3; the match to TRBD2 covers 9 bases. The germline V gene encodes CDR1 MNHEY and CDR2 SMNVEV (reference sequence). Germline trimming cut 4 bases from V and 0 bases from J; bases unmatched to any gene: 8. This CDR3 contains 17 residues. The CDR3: CASSSPGLAGSTDTQYF. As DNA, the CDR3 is TGTGCCAGCAGTTCCCCGGGTCTAGCGGGGAGCACAGATACGCAGTATTTT.

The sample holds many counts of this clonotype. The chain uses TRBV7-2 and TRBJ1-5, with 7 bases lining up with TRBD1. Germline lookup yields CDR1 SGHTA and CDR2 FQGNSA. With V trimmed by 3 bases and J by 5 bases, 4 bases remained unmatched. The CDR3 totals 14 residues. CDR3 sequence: CASSLRTGDQPQHF. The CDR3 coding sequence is TGTGCCAGCAGCTTGAGGACAGGCGATCAGCCCCAGCATTTT.